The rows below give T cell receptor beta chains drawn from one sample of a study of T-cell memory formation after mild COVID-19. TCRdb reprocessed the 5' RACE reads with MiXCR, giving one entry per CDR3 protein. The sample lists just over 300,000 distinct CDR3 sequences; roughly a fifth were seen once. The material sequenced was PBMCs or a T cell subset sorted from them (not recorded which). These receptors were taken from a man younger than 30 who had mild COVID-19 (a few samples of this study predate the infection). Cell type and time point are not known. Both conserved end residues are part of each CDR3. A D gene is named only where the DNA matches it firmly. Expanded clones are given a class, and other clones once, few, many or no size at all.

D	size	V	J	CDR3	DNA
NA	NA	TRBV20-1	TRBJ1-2	CSAKGPGIYGYTF	TGCAGTGCGAAAGGGCCGGGAATTTATGGCTACACCTTC
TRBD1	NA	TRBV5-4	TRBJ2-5	CASSDRQGARTQYF	TGTGCCAGCAGCGACAGACAGGGGGCTAGGACCCAGTACTTC
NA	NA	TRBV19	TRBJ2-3	CASSMRQYTDTQYF	TGTGCCAGTAGTATGCGACAGTACACAGATACGCAGTATTTT
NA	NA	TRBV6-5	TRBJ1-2	CASRRSGAGYTF	TGTGCCAGCAGGAGGAGCGGGGCTGGCTACACCTTC
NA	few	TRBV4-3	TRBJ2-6	CASSQEEGSGANVLTF	TGCGCCAGCAGCCAAGAGGAAGGCTCTGGGGCCAACGTCCTGACTTTC
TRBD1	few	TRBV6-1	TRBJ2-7	CASSEPGQGANEQYF	TGTGCCAGCAGTGAACCGGGACAGGGGGCAAACGAGCAGTACTTC
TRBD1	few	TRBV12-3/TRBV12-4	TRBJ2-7	CASSPSVGQGLTYEQYF	TGTGCCAGCAGTCCCAGCGTAGGACAGGGCCTTACCTACGAGCAGTACTTC
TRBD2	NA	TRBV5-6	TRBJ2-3	CASSSPGLAGFWRFTDTQYF	TGTGCCAGCAGCTCTCCCGGACTAGCGGGTTTCTGGCGGTTCACAGATACGCAGTATTTT
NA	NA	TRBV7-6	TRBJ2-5	CASSLGVAVKETQYF	TGTGCCAGCAGCTTGGGCGTGGCTGTTAAAGAGACCCAGTACTTC
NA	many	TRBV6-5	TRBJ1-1	CASSYSQNTEAFF	TGTGCCAGCAGTTACTCACAGAACACTGAAGCTTTCTTT
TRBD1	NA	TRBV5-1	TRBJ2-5	CASSLADRGQETQYF	TGCGCCAGCAGCTTGGCGGACAGGGGGCAAGAGACCCAGTACTTC
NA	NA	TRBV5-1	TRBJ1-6	CASSWGRFLNSPLHF	TGCGCCAGCAGCTGGGGACGGTTCCTCAATTCACCCCTCCACTTT
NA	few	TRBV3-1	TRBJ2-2	CASRPATGELFF	TGTGCCAGCAGGCCGGCCACCGGGGAGCTGTTTTTT
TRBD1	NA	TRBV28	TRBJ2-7	CASSLVAGGNPYEQYF	TGTGCCAGCAGTTTAGTAGCAGGGGGTAACCCCTACGAGCAGTACTTC
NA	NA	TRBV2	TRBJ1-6	CASLEEMGVYDGSPLHF	TGTGCCAGCCTTGAAGAAATGGGGGTGTATGATGGTTCACCCCTCCACTTT
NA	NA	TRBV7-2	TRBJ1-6	CASSLDPVLNSPLHF	TGTGCCAGCAGCTTAGATCCGGTTCTGAATTCACCCCTCCACTTT
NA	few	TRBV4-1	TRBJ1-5	CASSQNEEFNQPQHF	TGCGCCAGCAGCCAGAATGAGGAGTTCAATCAGCCCCAGCATTTT
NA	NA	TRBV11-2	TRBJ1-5	CASSSRANQPQHF	TGTGCCAGCAGCTCCAGGGCGAATCAGCCCCAGCATTTT
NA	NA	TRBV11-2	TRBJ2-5	CASRLGGPGETQYF	TGTGCCAGCAGACTAGGGGGGCCTGGAGAGACCCAGTACTTC
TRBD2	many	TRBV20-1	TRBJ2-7	CSALAGGSSYEQYF	TGCAGTGCCCTAGCGGGGGGGAGCTCCTACGAGCAGTACTTC
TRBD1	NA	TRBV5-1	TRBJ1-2	CASSAGDRDSYGYTF	TGCGCCAGCAGCGCGGGGGACAGAGACAGTTATGGCTACACCTTC
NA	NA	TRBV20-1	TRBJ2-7	CSATNTGYYEQYF	TGCAGTGCGACAAACACAGGTTACTACGAGCAGTACTTC
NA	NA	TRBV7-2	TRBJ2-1	CASSTTSPYNEQFF	TGTGCCAGCAGCACGACCAGCCCCTACAATGAGCAGTTCTTC
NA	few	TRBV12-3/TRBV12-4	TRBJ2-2	CASRRGLNTGELFF	TGTGCCAGCAGGCGGGGGCTTAACACCGGGGAGCTGTTTTTT